This entry describes one TCR beta chain. CD8+ and CD4+ blood T cells underwent TCR beta sequencing. Controls were healthy donors (matched for age and sex). FACS was used to enrich TEMRA cells, whereas the CD8+ and CD4+ T cells were obtained by negative isolation. These data originate in a study of CD8 T cells in Susac syndrome. This CDR3 region has 13 residues. Germline assignment: CDR1 SQVTM and CDR2 ANQGSEA. V lost 4 bases and J lost 3; bases outside the gene matches: 6. Random hexamers were used to reverse transcribe an amount of about 0.45 to 1 ug RNA. One entry per CDR3 protein results from TCRdb running MiXCR on the immunoSEQ multiplex PCR reads. Of 120,000 or so distinct CDR3 sequences listed, about 96% are singletons.

The clonotype originates from a human donor in good health. The chain has TRBV29-1 and TRBJ2-7; 7 nucleotides match TRBD1. The sequenced material came from CD4+ T cells from PBMCs. The CDR3 coding sequence is TGCAGCGTTGGGCAGGGGGAGATCTACGAGCAGTACTTC. This encodes CSVGQGEIYEQYF.